The 25 T cell receptor beta chains in this list originate from one sample, sequenced in a study of cytotoxic CD8 clonotypes in ibrutinib-treated CLL. Sequencing was performed with immunoSEQ multiplex PCR; in TCRdb, only in-frame clones are kept and a portion is missing. The data contain 330,000 or so clones, over 55% of them singletons. The source material was PBMCs, sampled after 36 months of ibrutinib treatment. These receptors were obtained from a human donor with chronic lymphocytic leukemia.

The genes are TRBV28 and TRBJ2-7; TRBD1 is a possible D gene (5 bases). V was pared by 4 bases and J by 1 base, with 11 bases between. Per the germline V gene, CDR1 is MDHEN and CDR2 is SYDVKM. The length of the CDR3 is 14 residues. The CDR3 region has the DNA TGTGCCAGCAGTTCACGACAGTTTTCCTACGAGCAGTACTTC. Its translation is CASSSRQFSYEQYF. The full variable domain, rest sourced from reference TRBV28 and TRBJ2-7, is DVKVTQSSRYLVKRTGEKVFLECVQDMDHENMFWYRQDPGLGLRLIYFSYDVKMKEKGDIPEGYSVSREKKERFSLILESASTNQTSMYLCASSSRQFSYEQYFGPGTRLTVT.

The V call is TRBV6-1, the J call TRBJ2-4, with no clear D. CDR3 size: 13 residues. V lost 3 bases and J 0 bases, leaving 3 bases between the germline ends. CDR1 is MNHNS and CDR2 is SASEGT in the germline V gene. The chain's CDR3 is CASSEGAKNIQYF. The CDR3 DNA sequence: TGTGCCAGCAGTGAGGGAGCCAAAAACATTCAGTACTTC.

This clone has more than one count but fewer than ten. This chain links TRBV19 with TRBJ2-7, with a weak D call TRBD2 (5 bases). This CDR3 region has 14 residues. V was trimmed by 1 base and J by 6 bases, leaving 13 bases between them. CDR1 is LNHDA and CDR2 is SQIVND in the germline V gene (reference sequence). The CDR3 region has the DNA TGTGCCAGTAGTATAGGGGGAGAGGAGCGCGAGCAGTACTTC. This encodes CASSIGGEEREQYF.

The chain recombines TRBV6-6 with TRBJ1-6; D unclear. V was cut by 6 bases and J by 10 bases, with 16 bases left in between. Germline loops: CDR1 MNHNY, CDR2 SVGAGI (reference sequence). This CDR3 is built from 14 residues. CDR3 nucleotides: TGTGCCAGCAGCCCTTGGGGTGGGAGGTCACCCCTCCACTTT. It codes for CASSPWGGRSPLHF.

The chain employs TRBV11-1 and TRBJ2-7; D is ambiguous. CDR3 size: 15 residues. The germline V gene encodes CDR1 SGHAT and CDR2 FQDESV (reference sequence). The V gene lost 1 base and the J gene lost 0 bases, with 10 bases spanning the gap. This chain's CDR3 is CASSLGALVSYEQYF. In DNA, the CDR3 is TGTGCCAGCAGCTTAGGGGCCCTAGTCTCCTACGAGCAGTACTTC.

This clone was seen a single time. The chain carries TRBV28 and TRBJ1-2; D is undetermined. Per the germline V gene, CDR1 is MDHEN and CDR2 is SYDVKM. Trimming took off 8 bases at V and 8 bases at J, with 18 bases between the two ends. CDR3 length: 13 amino acids. The CDR3 loop reads CASVRRKGRGYTF. CDR3 DNA sequence: TGTGCCAGCGTAAGGAGGAAGGGTAGGGGCTACACCTTC.

The rearrangement links TRBV6-5 to TRBJ2-5; 7 bases agree with TRBD1. Germline V lookup: CDR1 MNHEY, CDR2 SVGAGI. J lost 3 bases, V lost 6 bases, and 7 bases had no gene match. The CDR3 contains 14 residues. CDR3 nucleotide sequence: TGTGCCAGCAGAGGGACAGCTACAAAAGAGACCCAGTACTTC. Translating it yields CASRGTATKETQYF.

This clone was seen more than once but under ten times. As DNA, the CDR3 is TGTGCCAGTATTGGGCAGAGCTACACCGGGGAGCTGTTTTTT. This codes for CASIGQSYTGELFF. This chain connects TRBV19 to TRBJ2-2; D not certain. CDR1 LNHDA and CDR2 SQIVND come from the germline V gene (reference sequence). The CDR3 totals 14 residues. The V and J ends lost 7 bases and 3 bases respectively, with 12 bases between them.

The chain couples TRBV9 to TRBJ1-1; no firm D call. The CDR3 has 13 residues. Germline assignment: CDR1 SGDLS and CDR2 YYNGEE. V lost 4 bases and J lost 0, with 7 bases in between. The CDR3 DNA reads as TGTGCCAGCAGCTCGGATTTGAACACTGAAGCTTTCTTT. Amino acids: CASSSDLNTEAFF.

The chain carries TRBV7-2 and TRBJ1-2, with D unclear. Germline CDR1 is SGHTA and CDR2 is FQGNSA. This CDR3 is built from 13 residues. Trimming took 4 bases from V and 7 from J, leaving 13 bases between them. CDR3 region: CASSSGKNRGYTF. The CDR3 region has the DNA TGTGCCAGCAGCTCGGGCAAGAATCGTGGCTACACCTTC.

V and J are TRBV7-2 and TRBJ2-7; D might be TRBD2 (7 bases). Trimming left V 2 bases short and J 3 bases short, with 14 bases between. Germline CDR1 SGHTA, CDR2 FQGNSA. This CDR3 spans 15 amino acids. Here the CDR3 reads CASSLLGGGNYEQYF. The DNA for the CDR3 is TGTGCCAGCAGCTTACTCGGCGGGGGCAACTACGAGCAGTACTTC.

This clone was detected only a few times. The chain couples TRBV7-3 to TRBJ1-2, with 9 bases fitting TRBD1. The V gene's germline CDR1 is SGHTA and CDR2 FQGTGA. This CDR3 spans 15 amino acids. V trimming: 5 bases; J trimming: 2 bases; junction bases outside the gene matches: 6. DNA of the CDR3: TGTGCCAGCAGCCGTACCGGGACAGGGAACTATGGCTACACCTTC. It translates to CASSRTGTGNYGYTF.

This sequence joins TRBV6-6 and TRBJ1-2; D is perhaps TRBD1 (6 bases). The germline CDR1 and CDR2 sequences are MNHNY and SVGAGI (reference sequence). V was trimmed by 2 bases and J by 5 bases, leaving 12 bases between them. The CDR3 consists of 14 residues. CDR3 nucleotides: TGTGCCAGCAGTTACCACACAGGGAGGTATGGCTACACCTTC. This gives the protein CASSYHTGRYGYTF.

This clone was observed a handful of times. This chain uses TRBV5-1 with TRBJ1-2, with D tentatively TRBD1 (6 bases). Germline V gene sequence: CDR1 SGHRS, CDR2 YFSETQ. The CDR3 runs 18 residues. Trimming stripped 0 bases from V and 4 bases from J, with 22 bases between. The CDR3 bases are TGCGCCAGCAGCTTGGACCGGGACATAACGGAACCCATCTATGGCTACACCTTC. As protein: CASSLDRDITEPIYGYTF.

The chain has TRBV6-5 and TRBJ2-4; tentatively, D is TRBD2 (6 bases). V lost 6 bases, J lost 8 bases, and 17 bases lay in between. CDR3 length: 14 residues. The germline CDR1 and CDR2 sequences are MNHEY and SVGAGI. The CDR3, as DNA: TGTGCCAGCAGCCCTGTACGGGAGAGGGACATTCAGTACTTC. Protein sequence: CASSPVRERDIQYF.

The rearrangement links TRBV18 to TRBJ1-3; D remains unclear. There are 15 residues in the CDR3. V gave up 2 bases and J gave up 0 bases, with 8 bases separating them. The germline CDR1 and CDR2 sequences are KGHSH and LQKENI. The CDR3 sequence: CASSPIRTSGNTIYF. The CDR3 DNA sequence: TGTGCCAGCTCACCAATCAGGACCTCTGGAAACACCATATATTTT.

This chain joins TRBV7-9 and TRBJ2-1; D is possibly TRBD1 (6 bases). Per the germline V gene, CDR1 is SEHNR and CDR2 is FQNEAQ (reference sequence). The CDR3 contains 15 residues. V shed 5 bases and J shed 0 bases, with 11 bases lying between them. CDR3 nucleotide sequence: TGTGCCAGCAGCGCGTCAGGGGTCTCCTACAATGAGCAGTTCTTC. This translates into CASSASGVSYNEQFF.

J is TRBJ2-2 and V is TRBV29-1; 11 bases line up with TRBD2. The CDR3 has 13 residues. Per the germline V gene, CDR1 is SQVTM and CDR2 is ANQGSEA. Trimming took 6 bases from V and 4 from J; bases not matched to a gene: 1. Here the CDR3 DNA reads TGCAGCGTAACTAGCGGGGGCACCGGGGAGCTGTTTTTT. Amino acids: CSVTSGGTGELFF.

The rearrangement uses TRBV6-5 and TRBJ2-7; TRBD1 agrees at 11 bases. CDR3 length: 14 amino acids. Trimming cost V 6 bases and J 4 bases; bases outside gene matches: 5. In germline, CDR1 is MNHEY, CDR2 SVGAGI. DNA for the CDR3: TGTGCCAGCAGAAGGACAGGGGGCTATTACGAGCAGTACTTC. Its translation: CASRRTGGYYEQYF.

CDR3 sequence (DNA): TGTGCCAGCAGCCCCGGAGGGCGGAGCTCCTACAATGAGCAGTTCTTC. Residues: CASSPGGRSSYNEQFF. V gene TRBV7-3 combines with J gene TRBJ2-1, with D possibly TRBD2 on 6 matching bases. V lost 5 bases and J 0 bases, leaving 14 bases between the germline ends. Germline CDR1 is SGHTA and CDR2 is FQGTGA. CDR3 length equals 16 residues.

The V call is TRBV11-2, the J call TRBJ2-7; no reliable D call. The V end was cut by 5 bases, the J end by 0 bases, with 11 bases between. In germline, CDR1 is SGHAT, CDR2 FQNNGV. CDR3 length: 14 amino acids. The CDR3 nucleotides read TGTGCCAGCAGCCCGCAGACCGTCTCCTACGAGCAGTACTTC. The encoded protein is CASSPQTVSYEQYF.

This clone was detected a few times. The chain employs TRBV4-2 and TRBJ2-5; TRBD2 aligns across 14 bases. V was clipped by 1 base and J by 5 bases; unmatched bases: 9. In germline, CDR1 is LGHNA, CDR2 YNFKEQ. The CDR3 is 18 amino acids. DNA for the CDR3: TGTGCCAGCAGCCAAGCCGCCGGGACTAGCGGGGGTGGGGAGACCCAGTACTTC. The encoded protein is CASSQAAGTSGGGETQYF.

This clone showed up just a few times. The rearrangement joins TRBV27 to TRBJ2-2; unclear D gene. The CDR3 sequence is 13 residues long. The V end lost 1 base, the J end lost 4 bases, and 4 bases lay between the germline ends. CDR1 and CDR2 (germline): MNHEY, SMNVEV (reference sequence). In nucleotides, the CDR3 is TGTGCCAGCAGTTTATTTCCCACCGGGGAGCTGTTTTTT. This translates into CASSLFPTGELFF.

The genes are TRBV10-2 and TRBJ2-7, with 12 positions matching TRBD2. The J segment lost 2 bases and the V segment lost 8 bases, leaving 4 bases of the junction unmatched. Germline loops: CDR1 WSHSY, CDR2 SAAADI. This CDR3 region has 14 residues. CDR3 protein: CASGGLAGAYEQYF. CDR3 sequence (DNA): TGCGCCAGCGGGGGACTAGCGGGCGCCTACGAGCAGTACTTC.

This rearrangement joins TRBV5-4 to TRBJ1-4; 8 bases fit TRBD1. CDR3 size: 15 residues. Trimming removed 0 bases from V and 10 bases from J; junction bases left unmatched: 8. CDR1 SGHNT and CDR2 YYREEE come from the germline V gene (reference sequence). CDR3 region: CASSLGGQVVRKLFF. The CDR3, as DNA: TGTGCCAGCAGCTTGGGGGGACAGGTTGTACGAAAACTGTTTTTT.